This T cell receptor beta chain was identified in a study of response to subunit inactivated influenza vaccine. Study observations and caveats: The authors proposed limited new T cell recruitment per seasonal influenza vaccination.

Trimming removed 5 bases at V and 4 bases at J, with 5 bases between. The CDR3 totals 11 residues. Germline values: CDR1 SGHAT, CDR2 FQNNGV. TCRdb recomputed calls from the RT-PCR reads with MiXCR, one row per CDR3 protein. The sample holds some 600,000 distinct CDR3 sequences; less than 15% are singletons and the top ten take roughly 7.2%. This clonotype has only a few counts. The antigen is unknown. This receptor was taken from a man aged 50 to 59 who received an inactivated influenza vaccine. The chain combines TRBV11-2 with TRBJ1-1; D remains ambiguous. Source: PBMCs from blood, taken roughly 15 days before vaccination. CDR3 residues: CASSKFTEAFF. The DNA of the CDR3 is TGTGCCAGCAGCAAATTCACTGAAGCTTTCTTT.